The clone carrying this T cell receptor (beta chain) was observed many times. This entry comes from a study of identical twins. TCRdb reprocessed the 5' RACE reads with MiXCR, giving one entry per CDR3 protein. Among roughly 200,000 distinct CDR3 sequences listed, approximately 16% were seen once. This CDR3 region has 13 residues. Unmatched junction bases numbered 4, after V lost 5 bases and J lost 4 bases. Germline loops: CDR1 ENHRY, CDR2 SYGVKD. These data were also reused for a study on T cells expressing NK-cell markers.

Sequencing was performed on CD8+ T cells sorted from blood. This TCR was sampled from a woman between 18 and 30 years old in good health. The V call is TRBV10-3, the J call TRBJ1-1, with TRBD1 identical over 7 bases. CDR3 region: CAISTGVPTEAFF. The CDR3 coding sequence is TGTGCCATCAGTACAGGGGTGCCCACTGAAGCTTTCTTT.